This T cell receptor beta chain was identified during a study of multiple sclerosis patients with progressive multifocal leukoencephalopathy. The germline gives CDR1 LNHNV, CDR2 YYDKDF (reference sequence). V lost 3 bases and J lost 1, with 4 bases in between. The CDR3 runs to 13 residues. Profiling relied on immunoSEQ multiplex PCR, and the TCRdb table lists in-frame clones only, not all of them. The table includes roughly 28,000 clones, around 83% detected once. Specified time point: time of PML onset. The rearrangement uses TRBV15 and TRBJ1-5; D unresolved. The specimen was PBMCs, collected from a patient treated with natalizumab. The clonotype was recovered from a woman in her twenties or thirties with progressive multifocal leukoencephalopathy. The CDR3 spells CATSSQSNQPQHF. As DNA, the CDR3 is TGTGCCACCAGCAGTCAGAGCAATCAGCCCCAGCATTTT.